The 10 T cell receptor beta chains given below trace back to one sample, sequenced in a study of T cells in localized non-small cell lung cancer (dated by TCRdb to the early 2020s). Libraries were prepared through the immunoSEQ multiplex PCR assay. TCRdb mirrors the immuneACCESS table, restricted to in-frame sequences. Some clones are absent from its copies; in checked studies, under half trace to an unresolved V gene, and the reason for the others is unknown. Recorded for this sample are 24,000 or so clones; approximately 90% of them occurred a single time. Approximately 9.4% of the sample is held by the ten biggest clonotypes. The specimen was peripheral blood mononuclear cells, collected before any cancer treatment. The origin of the receptors is a woman aged 40-70 years with stage III lung adenocarcinoma.

The V and J genes are TRBV30 and TRBJ1-6; 9 bases agree with TRBD1. With V trimmed by 0 bases and J by 14 bases, 11 bases remained unmatched. The V gene's germline CDR1 is GTSNPN and CDR2 SVGIG (reference sequence). The CDR3 contains 15 residues. CDR3 nucleotide sequence: TGTGCCTGGAGTGTCCGGACAGGGGCGATGGCAACCCTCCACTTT. This codes for CAWSVRTGAMATLHF.

This clone has just a few counts. A read error may produce the germline difference seen at one junction end. The chain links TRBV4-1 to TRBJ1-1; 7 bases line up with TRBD1. Per the germline V gene, CDR1 is MGHRA and CDR2 is YSYEKL. The CDR3 extends over 15 amino acids. CDR3 in DNA: TGCGCCAGCAGCAAAGAGGGACAGCTGAACACTGAAGCTTTCTTT. Its protein product is CASSKEGQLNTEAFF.

V gene TRBV7-2 combines with J gene TRBJ1-1, with a tentative D call TRBD1 (5 bases). This CDR3 region has 14 residues. Trimming cost V 1 base and J 3 bases, with 9 bases left between them. CDR1 is SGHTA and CDR2 is FQGNSA in the germline V gene. The CDR3 DNA is TGTGCCAGCAGCTTAGTCAGGGAGTACACTGAAGCTTTCTTT. Amino acid sequence: CASSLVREYTEAFF.

The chain recombines TRBV7-6 with TRBJ2-2; D is unclear. CDR1 SGHVS and CDR2 FNYEAQ come from the germline V gene. V was trimmed by 1 base and J by 2 bases, leaving 8 bases between them. The CDR3 covers 15 residues. CDR3 bases: TGTGCCAGCAGCTTAGGACGGAGAAACACCGGGGAGCTGTTTTTT. Amino acid sequence: CASSLGRRNTGELFF.

The V gene is TRBV25-1, the J gene TRBJ2-7, with TRBD1 matching over 7 bases. J gave up 6 bases and V 6 bases, and 2 bases lay outside the gene matches. Germline V gene lookup returns CDR1 MGHDK and CDR2 SYGVNS. The CDR3 runs to 11 residues. CDR3 sequence reads: CASSGTVEQYF. The DNA of the CDR3 is TGTGCCAGCAGCGGGACAGTCGAGCAGTACTTC.

V and J are TRBV5-6 and TRBJ2-7; 8 bases fit TRBD1. The J segment lost 1 base and the V segment lost 6 bases, leaving 6 bases of the junction unmatched. The length of the CDR3 is 14 residues. Germline V gene sequence: CDR1 SGHDT, CDR2 YYEEEE. This CDR3 is CASIRTGKSYEQYF. The DNA for the CDR3 is TGTGCCAGCATAAGGACAGGGAAGTCCTACGAGCAGTACTTC.

The gene calls are TRBV4-2 and TRBJ1-2; unclear D gene. There are 15 residues in the CDR3. V was trimmed by 0 bases and J by 0 bases, leaving 8 bases between them. Germline values: CDR1 LGHNA, CDR2 YNFKEQ. CDR3 sequence: CASSQDRRANYGYTF. As DNA, the CDR3 is TGTGCCAGCAGCCAAGATCGGCGGGCTAACTATGGCTACACCTTC.

The chain is built from TRBV5-4 and TRBJ1-6; D is uncertain. V lost 0 bases to trimming and J lost 6 bases, with 7 bases between them. Germline V gene data show CDR1 as SGHNT and CDR2 as YYREEE (reference sequence). The CDR3 spans 14 residues. The CDR3 protein is CASSLVELNSPLHF. In DNA, the CDR3 is TGTGCCAGCAGCTTGGTGGAGCTTAATTCACCCCTCCACTTT.

The chain employs TRBV7-9 and TRBJ2-5; D unclear. This CDR3 contains 15 residues. The V gene lost 5 bases and the J gene lost 3 bases, with 16 bases spanning the gap. Germline lookup yields CDR1 SEHNR and CDR2 FQNEAQ (reference sequence). The CDR3 nucleotides are TGTGCCAGCAGCCTCGCTTCTACAGTAGAAGAGACCCAGTACTTC. Its protein is CASSLASTVEETQYF. The full variable domain, completed using reference TRBV7-9 and TRBJ2-5, is DTGVSQNPRHKITKRGQNVTFRCDPISEHNRLYWYRQTLGQGPEFLTYFQNEAQLEKSRLLSDRFSAERPKGSFSTLEIQRTEQGDSAMYLCASSLASTVEETQYFGPGTRLLVL.

V and J are TRBV5-1 and TRBJ2-7, with TRBD1 as a possible D gene (6 bases). V was pared by 0 bases and J by 4 bases, with 14 bases between. Looked up from germline, CDR1 is SGHRS and CDR2 is YFSETQ. This CDR3 has 15 amino acids. The CDR3 loop is CASSLGPGQDYEQYF. The CDR3 coding sequence is TGCGCCAGCAGCTTGGGGCCGGGACAAGATTACGAGCAGTACTTC.